A selection of T cell receptor beta chains follows, all from one sample in a study of human T cells and chemical hapten exposure. TCRdb independently ran MiXCR on the RACE reads; one entry per CDR3 protein. The sample lists tens of thousands of distinct CDR3 sequences, approximately 10% occurring once. Source: whole blood, taken in connection with sensitization to the hapten diphenylcyclopropenone (DPC). The receptor set was obtained from a man aged 40-49 years with alopecia areata. Some clones in this sample may be carry-over from other donors' samples. Both conserved end residues are part of each CDR3. Each record gives: V gene, clone size, D gene, J gene, CDR3 protein, CDR3 DNA. The D gene is left open where the match is weak. Clone sizes are given selectively: once, few, many, or a class where the clone is expanded.

TRBV12-3/TRBV12-4	.	.	TRBJ1-4	CASSSTFEKLFF	TGTGCCAGCAGTTCGACTTTCGAAAAACTGTTTTTT
TRBV12-3/TRBV12-4	.	.	TRBJ1-2	CASRNDGPNYGYTF	TGTGCCAGCAGGAACGACGGCCCTAACTATGGCTACACCTTC
TRBV6-1	.	.	TRBJ2-5	CASSEFGGRKTQYF	TGTGCCAGCAGTGAATTTGGGGGGAGAAAGACCCAGTACTTC
TRBV24-1	few	TRBD2	TRBJ2-3	CATSDPRTSGRLTDTQYF	TGTGCCACCAGTGATCCGCGAACTAGCGGGAGGTTGACAGATACGCAGTATTTT
TRBV12-3/TRBV12-4	many	.	TRBJ2-7	CASSPTVWEQYF	TGTGCCAGCAGCCCCACGGTATGGGAGCAGTACTTC
TRBV25-1	.	TRBD2	TRBJ2-5	CASSAIVASGEVETQYF	TGTGCCAGCAGCGCAATCGTAGCCAGCGGGGAGGTCGAGACCCAGTACTTC
TRBV28	few	.	TRBJ2-5	CASSLFQETQYF	TGTGCCAGCAGTTTATTCCAAGAGACCCAGTACTTC
TRBV4-3	.	.	TRBJ2-2	CASSQGGFATSNGELFF	TGCGCCAGCAGCCAAGGGGGATTCGCGACTTCGAACGGGGAGCTGTTTTTT
TRBV6-2/TRBV6-3	.	TRBD1	TRBJ2-5	CASRAGTGYETQYF	TGTGCCAGCAGAGCCGGGACAGGGTATGAGACCCAGTACTTC
TRBV9	.	TRBD2	TRBJ2-5	CASSVGTSGIQETQYF	TGTGCCAGCAGCGTCGGTACTAGCGGGATCCAAGAGACCCAGTACTTC
TRBV6-1	.	TRBD1	TRBJ1-5	CASSEARGQLGSQPQHF	TGTGCCAGCAGTGAAGCGCGGGGACAGTTGGGGAGTCAGCCCCAGCATTTT
TRBV28	.	TRBD2	TRBJ2-3	CATKKALAGVDTQYF	TGTGCCACCAAGAAAGCCCTAGCGGGAGTAGATACGCAGTATTTT
TRBV6-5	many	.	TRBJ1-1	CASSYRQQNTEAFF	TGTGCCAGCAGTTATCGACAGCAGAACACTGAAGCTTTCTTT
TRBV6-6	.	TRBD2	TRBJ2-1	CASSSLGLALNEQFF	TGTGCCAGCAGTTCCCTGGGACTAGCGTTAAATGAGCAGTTCTTC
TRBV10-3	few	.	TRBJ1-5	CAISESTTDSNQPQHF	TGTGCCATCAGTGAGTCCACAACAGATAGCAATCAGCCCCAGCATTTT
TRBV24-1	.	TRBD2	TRBJ2-1	CATSEDHTSARLNNEQFF	TGTGCCACCAGTGAGGACCATACTAGCGCCCGATTGAACAATGAGCAGTTCTTC
TRBV3-1	many	.	TRBJ2-3	CASSQAGGYTDTQYF	TGTGCCAGCAGCCAAGCCGGAGGATACACAGATACGCAGTATTTT
TRBV20-1	many	TRBD1	TRBJ1-1	CSARDRVANTEAFF	TGCAGTGCTAGGGACAGGGTAGCGAACACTGAAGCTTTCTTT
TRBV5-4	few	.	TRBJ2-1	CASSLFANEQFF	TGTGCCAGCAGCTTGTTCGCAAACGAGCAGTTCTTC
TRBV5-4	few	.	TRBJ1-2	CASSFSGPSGYTF	TGTGCCAGCAGCTTTTCAGGGCCCTCTGGCTACACCTTC
TRBV20-1	few	.	TRBJ2-3	CSARDGRVEVTQYF	TGCAGTGCTAGAGATGGCAGGGTTGAAGTTACGCAGTATTTT
TRBV5-6	few	.	TRBJ2-5	CASSRANAETQYF	TGTGCCAGCAGCCGAGCCAATGCAGAGACCCAGTACTTC
TRBV29-1	few	TRBD1	TRBJ2-7	CSIRTGGIGEQYF	TGCAGCATCCGGACAGGGGGCATAGGCGAGCAGTACTTC
TRBV10-3	.	TRBD1	TRBJ2-5	CATDTGGETQYF	TGTGCCACGGATACAGGGGGAGAGACCCAGTACTTC
TRBV7-6	few	TRBD2	TRBJ2-5	CASSLGSAGGQTQYF	TGTGCCAGCAGCTTAGGGTCGGCGGGAGGACAGACCCAGTACTTC
TRBV20-1	many	.	TRBJ1-2	CSVRRTNYGYTF	TGCAGTGTCCGCAGGACTAACTATGGCTACACCTTC
TRBV5-6	few	.	TRBJ1-1	CASSLDGTTEAFF	TGTGCCAGCAGCTTGGACGGGACCACTGAAGCTTTCTTT
TRBV19	many	.	TRBJ1-2	CATLLGGNYGYTF	TGTGCCACCTTGCTAGGGGGGAACTATGGCTACACCTTC
TRBV24-1	many	.	TRBJ1-5	CANTTGTDQPQHF	TGTGCCAACACTACAGGGACTGATCAGCCCCAGCATTTT
TRBV12-5	many	.	TRBJ1-5	CASGLVPGYQPQHF	TGTGCTAGTGGTTTGGTCCCCGGTTATCAGCCCCAGCATTTT
TRBV28	few	.	TRBJ2-7	CASSFRRRGYEQYF	TGTGCCAGCAGTTTCCGACGGAGAGGGTACGAGCAGTACTTC
TRBV29-1	many	TRBD1	TRBJ2-3	CSSLTGDF	TGCAGCTCCTTGACAGGGGATTTT
TRBV7-6	.	TRBD2	TRBJ2-1	CASSGSGGSYNEQFF	TGTGCCAGCAGCGGTAGCGGGGGGTCCTACAATGAGCAGTTCTTC
TRBV12-3/TRBV12-4	.	.	TRBJ1-3	CASSYPALGQATIYF	TGTGCCAGCAGCTACCCCGCGTTGGGCCAGGCCACCATATATTTT
TRBV5-1	.	TRBD1	TRBJ2-5	CASSLGQGPQETQYF	TGCGCCAGCAGCTTGGGACAGGGGCCTCAAGAGACCCAGTACTTC